The 15 T cell receptor beta chains presented below share a single source sample, sequenced in a study of CD8+ T cells in alopecia areata. Following RNA extraction, reverse transcription yielded cDNA that acted as the sequencing template. The data were produced by immunoSEQ multiplex PCR, yet TCRdb's version contains in-frame clones alone and is incomplete. The data contain 150,000 to 200,000 clones, around 57% of them singletons. Sequences were obtained from CD4+ T cells sorted from blood. The source of these receptors is a human donor in good health.

The chain couples TRBV18 to TRBJ1-1; no clear D gene. Trimming took off 3 bases at V and 4 bases at J, with 12 bases between the two ends. There are 14 residues in the CDR3. The germline V gene has CDR1 KGHSH and CDR2 LQKENI. The CDR3: CASSPLPKFTEAFF. In DNA, the CDR3 is TGTGCCAGCTCACCTTTACCGAAGTTCACTGAAGCTTTCTTT.

This clone showed up just a few times. The chain combines TRBV6-6 with TRBJ2-7, with TRBD1 matching 8 bases. The germline gives CDR1 MNHNY, CDR2 SVGAGI (reference sequence). J gave up 6 bases and V 4 bases, and 11 bases lay outside the gene matches. This CDR3 has 15 residues. CDR3 in DNA: TGTGCCAGCAGTTTGCCGGGACAGGAGTACCTCGAGCAGTACTTC. This sequence encodes CASSLPGQEYLEQYF.

The V call is TRBV20-1, the J call TRBJ1-2; D unresolved. CDR1 and CDR2 from the germline V gene are DFQATT and SNEGSKA (reference sequence). Between the trimmed V and J ends, which lost 5 bases and 8 bases, there was a span of 12 bases. The CDR3 has 11 amino acids. CDR3 nucleotide sequence: TGCAGTGCTCTCGAAAGGCTAGGCTACACCTTC. Protein product: CSALERLGYTF.

The chain has TRBV4-2 and TRBJ1-4; weak D call: TRBD1 (6 bases). Germline V gene data show CDR1 as LGHNA and CDR2 as YNFKEQ. CDR3 size: 16 residues. Between the trimmed V and J ends, which lost 3 bases and 2 bases, there was a span of 13 bases. The CDR3 DNA reads TGTGCCAGCAGCCATGCCGCAGGGGTCACTAATGAAAAACTGTTTTTT. As protein: CASSHAAGVTNEKLFF.

A few counts support this clone. The V gene is TRBV28, the J gene TRBJ2-4; possibly TRBD1 for D (5 bases). The CDR3 is made up of 13 amino acids. V lost 10 bases, J lost 7 bases, and 17 bases lay in between. The germline CDR1 and CDR2 sequences are MDHEN and SYDVKM. For the CDR3, the DNA is TGTGCCACGCAAAGACAGCCAAATAACATTCAGTACTTC. This translates into CATQRQPNNIQYF.

The V and J genes are TRBV30 and TRBJ2-7; unclear D gene. V lost 3 bases and J lost 2, with 23 bases in between. There are 17 residues in the CDR3. CDR1 and CDR2 from the germline V gene are GTSNPN and SVGIG (reference sequence). The CDR3 here is CAWSARLGILTPYEQYF. Here the CDR3 DNA reads TGTGCCTGGAGCGCCCGTTTAGGGATATTAACACCCTACGAGCAGTACTTC.

The chain uses TRBV6-1 and TRBJ2-7; D is perhaps TRBD1 (6 bases). V was trimmed by 2 bases and J by 1 base, leaving 12 bases between them. Germline CDR1 is MNHNS and CDR2 is SASEGT. There are 15 residues in the CDR3. This CDR3 reads CASSENRVSSYEQYF. CDR3 DNA sequence: TGTGCCAGCAGTGAAAACAGGGTTAGTTCCTACGAGCAGTACTTC.

As DNA, the CDR3 is TGTGCCAGCAGCTTGAATGAGCAGTTCTTC. Its protein product is CASSLNEQFF. This sequence joins TRBV11-2 and TRBJ2-1, with D unresolved. V gave up 3 bases and J gave up 7 bases, with 1 base separating them. The CDR3 runs 10 residues. CDR1 SGHAT and CDR2 FQNNGV come from the germline V gene.

This chain uses TRBV7-9 with TRBJ2-2; 9 positions agree with TRBD1. V was clipped by 5 bases and J by 4 bases; unmatched bases: 2. CDR1 is SEHNR, CDR2 FQNEAQ, per germline (reference sequence). The CDR3 totals 14 residues. CDR3 in DNA: TGTGCCAGCAGCAAGGACAGGGGCACCGGGGAGCTGTTTTTT. This translates into CASSKDRGTGELFF. Full variable domain (missing parts from reference TRBV7-9 and TRBJ2-2): DTGVSQNPRHKITKRGQNVTFRCDPISEHNRLYWYRQTLGQGPEFLTYFQNEAQLEKSRLLSDRFSAERPKGSFSTLEIQRTEQGDSAMYLCASSKDRGTGELFFGEGSRLTVL.

The rearrangement joins TRBV7-2 to TRBJ2-3, with unresolved D. Germline assignment: CDR1 SGHTA and CDR2 FQGNSA. The ends were cut back, 8 bases at V and 7 bases at J, with 13 bases in the middle. This CDR3 contains 12 residues. CDR3 DNA: TGTGCCAGCGTCGGAAGTTCGTATACGCAGTATTTT. This codes for CASVGSSYTQYF.

This chain uses TRBV5-1 with TRBJ1-4; weak D call: TRBD1 (6 bases). The CDR3 totals 13 residues. V was clipped by 7 bases and J by 12 bases, with 19 bases between them. In germline, CDR1 is SGHRS, CDR2 YFSETQ. CDR3 DNA: TGCGCCAGCGGGCATGAGGGGGACGAAGAACTGTTTTTT. Translation: CASGHEGDEELFF.

V gene TRBV29-1 combines with J gene TRBJ1-5; D gene ambiguous. CDR1 SQVTM and CDR2 ANQGSEA come from the germline V gene. The CDR3 contains 13 residues. Trimming shortened V by 4 bases and J by 1 base, and 8 bases separated the two germline ends. The CDR3 loop is CSVGSGSNQPQHF. CDR3 sequence (DNA): TGCAGCGTTGGTAGTGGAAGCAATCAGCCCCAGCATTTT.

V is TRBV2 and J is TRBJ1-5, with D hard to call. V shed 4 bases and J shed 4 bases, with 11 bases lying between them. Germline assignment: CDR1 SNHLY and CDR2 FYNNEI. The CDR3 runs 14 residues. This chain's CDR3 is CASSGGRLNQPQHF. For the CDR3, the DNA is TGTGCCAGCAGTGGCGGACGGCTAAATCAGCCCCAGCATTTT.

This clone was seen a handful of times. The chain carries TRBV6-5 and TRBJ2-3; D possibly uses TRBD1 or TRBD2 (5 bases each). CDR3 length equals 12 residues. V was cut by 6 bases and J by 10 bases, with 14 bases left in between. Germline V lookup: CDR1 MNHEY, CDR2 SVGAGI. For the CDR3, the DNA is TGTGCCAGCAGCAAGGGGACGATAGCGCAGTATTTT. Its translation is CASSKGTIAQYF.

This clone was seen only a few times. V is TRBV7-3 and J is TRBJ2-1, with 14 bases aligning to TRBD2. Trimming at V came to 5 bases and at J to 7 bases, leaving 10 bases not matched to a gene. Germline CDR1 and CDR2: SGHTA and FQGTGA. The CDR3 runs to 17 residues. CDR3 DNA: TGTGCCAGCAGCAAACCGGGACTAGCGGGAGAATTGAATGAGCAGTTCTTC. It codes for CASSKPGLAGELNEQFF.